Sequencing of this T cell receptor beta chain was carried out in a study of technical replicates of blood from a few donors. Germline CDR1 and CDR2: LGHNA and YNFKEQ. This CDR3 has 13 residues. With 0 bases removed from V and 0 bases from J, the gap between germline ends came to 2 bases. Only in-frame clones appear in the TCRdb table, and some are missing; sequencing was by immunoSEQ multiplex PCR. The repertoire consists of about 70,000 clones, with roughly 94% occurring once and the leading ten covering roughly 0.24%. This clonotype was obtained from a human donor in good health. Sequencing was performed on T cells isolated from PBMCs. The chain has TRBV4-2 and TRBJ1-2; D unresolved. For the CDR3, the DNA is TGTGCCAGCAGCCAAGACGCTAACTATGGCTACACCTTC. Translated, it gives CASSQDANYGYTF.